The 28 T cell receptor beta chains below all came from one sample that was sequenced in a study of cytomegalovirus exposure and HLA in healthy donors. 13 Jbeta primers and 60 Vbeta primers were used for the PCR. Only in-frame clones appear in the TCRdb table, and some are missing; sequencing was by immunoSEQ multiplex PCR. This sample carries roughly 170,000 clones, approximately 81% of them seen once, and the ten largest clones take about 1%. What was sequenced was PBMCs. The source is a man aged 25-45 years in good health and CMV-seronegative.

The chain links TRBV19 to TRBJ2-1; TRBD1 agrees at 9 bases. V lost 3 bases, J lost 3 bases, and 3 bases stayed unmatched. Germline CDR1 LNHDA, CDR2 SQIVND (reference sequence). There are 15 residues in the CDR3. The CDR3 nucleotides read TGTGCCAGTAGTATCACAGGGGGCTTCTACAATGAGCAGTTCTTC. It specifies CASSITGGFYNEQFF.

The chain carries TRBV5-5 and TRBJ1-2; weak D call: TRBD1 (6 bases). This CDR3 is built from 14 residues. From germline, CDR1 is SGHKS and CDR2 YYEKEE (reference sequence). The V and J ends lost 4 bases and 7 bases respectively, with 17 bases between them. This chain's CDR3 is CASSVGQPVFGYTF. Written as DNA, the CDR3 is TGTGCCAGCAGCGTCGGACAGCCAGTTTTTGGCTACACCTTC.

The V and J genes are TRBV15 and TRBJ2-7; 8 bases map to TRBD1. The germline V gene encodes CDR1 LNHNV and CDR2 YYDKDF (reference sequence). CDR3 length equals 15 residues. V dropped 1 base and J dropped 0; count of bases not matched to a gene: 2. DNA for the CDR3: TGTGCCACCAGCAGAGGCGGGACAGGCTCCTACGAGCAGTACTTC. This codes for CATSRGGTGSYEQYF.

The J gene is TRBJ2-3, the V gene TRBV5-4; D is perhaps TRBD2 (6 bases). The ends were cut back, 5 bases at V and 0 bases at J, with 10 bases in the middle. The CDR3 extends over 14 amino acids. Germline V gene sequence: CDR1 SGHNT, CDR2 YYREEE (reference sequence). The CDR3 spells CASRYSGSTDTQYF. The DNA of the CDR3 is TGTGCCAGCAGGTATAGCGGAAGCACAGATACGCAGTATTTT.

The genes are TRBV5-6 and TRBJ2-1; TRBD2 matches at 7 bases. The CDR3 runs to 16 residues. J lost 8 bases, V lost 1 base, and 12 bases had no gene match. The germline CDR1 and CDR2 sequences are SGHDT and YYEEEE. The CDR3: CASSLQAGSGLDEQFF. DNA of the CDR3: TGTGCCAGCAGCTTGCAGGCGGGTAGCGGGCTTGATGAGCAGTTCTTC.

This clone was seen once. The gene calls are TRBV18 and TRBJ1-2; D is uncertain. Germline V CDR1 and CDR2: KGHSH, LQKENI. The CDR3 has 14 amino acids. Trimming removed 4 bases from V and 6 bases from J, with 15 bases in between. The DNA of the CDR3 is TGTGCCAGCTCACTCGGTATTGGGCTCCATGGCTACACCTTC. It specifies CASSLGIGLHGYTF.

The J gene is TRBJ2-2, the V gene TRBV5-1; 9 bases are a match to TRBD2. The CDR3 extends over 17 amino acids. The V segment lost 0 bases and the J segment 0 bases; nucleotides outside the gene matches: 3. The V gene's germline CDR1 is SGHRS and CDR2 YFSETQ. DNA for the CDR3: TGCGCCAGCAGCTTGGCGGCTAGCGGGACGAACACCGGGGAGCTGTTTTTT. Its translation: CASSLAASGTNTGELFF.

The CDR3 coding sequence is TGTGCCAGCAGTGAAGCGTTGTTAGGGGTTGCCACTGAAGCTTTCTTT. This gives the protein CASSEALLGVATEAFF. V is TRBV2 and J is TRBJ1-1, with D tentatively TRBD1 (5 bases). Germline assignment: CDR1 SNHLY and CDR2 FYNNEI. Trimming took off 0 bases at V and 4 bases at J, with 15 bases between the two ends. The CDR3 runs to 16 residues.

The J gene is TRBJ2-5, the V gene TRBV28; D may be TRBD2 (5 bases). Germline CDR1 and CDR2: MDHEN and SYDVKM. The CDR3 runs 13 residues. The CDR3 here is CATGWGEGETQYF. The CDR3 coding sequence is TGTGCGACCGGGTGGGGTGAGGGAGAGACCCAGTACTTC.

Only one count was recorded for this clone. The rearrangement links TRBV7-3 to TRBJ2-3, with a weak D call TRBD2 (6 bases). V was clipped by 6 bases and J by 6 bases, with 19 bases between them. The CDR3 contains 15 residues. The germline gives CDR1 SGHTA, CDR2 FQGTGA. The CDR3 sequence: CASRPSGDYADTQYF. As DNA, the CDR3 is TGTGCCAGCAGACCATCGGGAGATTACGCGGATACGCAGTATTTT.

The chain joins TRBV30 to TRBJ2-2, with a tentative D call TRBD2 (6 bases). V gave up 2 bases and J gave up 2 bases, with 9 bases separating them. CDR1 and CDR2 from the germline V gene are GTSNPN and SVGIG (reference sequence). The CDR3 length is 14 residues. CDR3 in amino acids: CAWSMGLNTGELFF. In DNA form, the CDR3 reads TGTGCCTGGAGTATGGGACTCAACACCGGGGAGCTGTTTTTT.

This chain joins TRBV11-3 and TRBJ2-7; tentatively, D is TRBD1 (6 bases). V lost 0 bases to trimming and J lost 2 bases, with 14 bases between them. CDR3 length: 16 amino acids. Germline values: CDR1 SGHNT, CDR2 YENEEA. The CDR3 nucleotides read TGTGCCAGCAGCTTAGATTTACGGACAGTTACCTACGAGCAGTACTTC. Translating gives CASSLDLRTVTYEQYF.

The chain joins TRBV28 to TRBJ2-5; 7 bases fit TRBD1. CDR1 is MDHEN, CDR2 SYDVKM, per germline. V gave up 3 bases and J gave up 1 base; unmatched junction bases: 5. This CDR3 has 15 residues. The CDR3 bases are TGTGCCAGCAGTTTTCTACAGGGGACCCAAGAGACCCAGTACTTC. It yields the protein CASSFLQGTQETQYF.

V is TRBV6-5 and J is TRBJ2-3; 8 positions agree with TRBD1. The CDR3 spans 15 residues. Germline lookup yields CDR1 MNHEY and CDR2 SVGAGI. Trimming took 4 bases from V and 4 from J; bases not matched to a gene: 7. CDR3 sequence: CASSLGQARPDTQYF. CDR3 sequence (DNA): TGTGCCAGCAGTTTGGGACAGGCTCGCCCAGATACGCAGTATTTT.

V gene TRBV18 combines with J gene TRBJ2-3, with TRBD1 matching over 7 bases. Germline-derived CDR1 and CDR2 are KGHSH and LQKENI. The junction had 7 bases not matched to a gene; V was cut back by 4 bases and J by 3 bases. The CDR3 spans 15 residues. The CDR3 spells CASSQATGRTDTQYF. The CDR3 DNA reads TGTGCCAGCTCACAGGCGACAGGGCGGACAGATACGCAGTATTTT.

This chain links TRBV28 with TRBJ2-1; TRBD2 matches at 9 bases. Germline CDR1 and CDR2: MDHEN and SYDVKM. The CDR3 consists of 16 residues. Germline trimming cut 1 base from V and 8 bases from J; bases unmatched to any gene: 9. DNA for the CDR3: TGTGCCAGCAGTTTATCGGCGGGGGGGCCTTTGGATGAGCAGTTCTTC. This codes for CASSLSAGGPLDEQFF.

The V and J genes are TRBV5-1 and TRBJ2-3; perhaps TRBD2 as D (6 bases). This CDR3 has 15 amino acids. Between the trimmed V and J ends, which lost 3 bases and 0 bases, there was a span of 11 bases. Germline lookup yields CDR1 SGHRS and CDR2 YFSETQ. DNA of the CDR3: TGCGCCAGCAGCTCGGGACTTACTAGCACAGATACGCAGTATTTT. Translation gives CASSSGLTSTDTQYF.

CDR3 nucleotide sequence: TGTGCCAGCAGTTACTCAGGGGGCTCCTACGAGCAGTACTTC. Residues: CASSYSGGSYEQYF. J is TRBJ2-7 and V is TRBV6-6, with a possible D match to TRBD1 (6 bases). The germline V and J ends were trimmed by 0 bases and 0 bases, with 6 bases remaining between them. The CDR3 runs to 14 residues. Germline V gene data show CDR1 as MNHNY and CDR2 as SVGAGI (reference sequence).

This chain's CDR3 is CASSERTAKSYGYTF. CDR3 sequence (DNA): TGTGCCAGCAGTGAGCGGACAGCCAAATCCTATGGCTACACCTTC. The V call is TRBV25-1, the J call TRBJ1-2; D is perhaps TRBD1 (6 bases). V gave up 3 bases and J gave up 4 bases, with 15 bases separating them. Germline assignment: CDR1 MGHDK and CDR2 SYGVNS. This CDR3 contains 15 residues.

The chain joins TRBV7-3 to TRBJ2-1, with 8 bases matching TRBD2. Germline V lookup: CDR1 SGHTA, CDR2 FQGTGA. Losses at the gene ends were 5 bases for V and 9 bases for J; bases not matched to a gene: 3. CDR3 size: 12 residues. This chain's CDR3 is CASSLREGEQFF. CDR3 coding DNA: TGTGCCAGCAGCCTACGGGAGGGTGAGCAGTTCTTC.

J is TRBJ1-1 and V is TRBV28; D might be TRBD1 (5 bases). The germline V gene has CDR1 MDHEN and CDR2 SYDVKM. Trimming took off 3 bases at V and 1 base at J, with 12 bases between the two ends. The CDR3 sequence is 15 residues long. In DNA, the CDR3 is TGTGCCAGCAGTTTCGGAGGGGCTTCGAACACTGAAGCTTTCTTT. It encodes CASSFGGASNTEAFF. Full variable domain (missing parts from reference TRBV28 and TRBJ1-1): DVKVTQSSRYLVKRTGEKVFLECVQDMDHENMFWYRQDPGLGLRLIYFSYDVKMKEKGDIPEGYSVSREKKERFSLILESASTNQTSMYLCASSFGGASNTEAFFGQGTRLTVV.

This clone was seen only once. The genes are TRBV6-6 and TRBJ2-5; D possibly corresponds to TRBD1 (5 bases). The germline V and J ends were trimmed by 6 bases and 2 bases, with 13 bases remaining between them. CDR3 length: 14 residues. Per germline, CDR1 MNHNY and CDR2 SVGAGI (reference sequence). The CDR3 region has the DNA TGTGCCAGCAGCGCGGACACCTTACAAGAGACCCAGTACTTC. The encoded protein is CASSADTLQETQYF.

V gene TRBV2 combines with J gene TRBJ2-3, with 10 nucleotides matching TRBD2. The CDR3 is 14 amino acids. In germline, CDR1 is SNHLY, CDR2 FYNNEI. V trimming: 6 bases; J trimming: 12 bases; junction bases outside the gene matches: 12. The CDR3 DNA is TGTGCCAGCAGGGGAGGGCTAGCGGGAGATCCTCAGTATTTT. It specifies CASRGGLAGDPQYF.

The chain couples TRBV5-1 to TRBJ2-3; TRBD1 matches at 10 bases. Trimming removed 4 bases from V and 4 bases from J; junction bases left unmatched: 9. CDR1 is SGHRS, CDR2 YFSETQ, per germline. This CDR3 region has 16 residues. The CDR3 spells CASSPPGQGIPDTQYF. In DNA, the CDR3 is TGCGCCAGCAGCCCCCCGGGACAGGGGATTCCAGATACGCAGTATTTT.

The chain carries TRBV5-1 and TRBJ2-6; TRBD2 agrees at 7 bases. V trimming: 3 bases; J trimming: 2 bases; junction bases outside the gene matches: 11. Per the germline V gene, CDR1 is SGHRS and CDR2 is YFSETQ. The CDR3 loop spans 18 amino acids. The CDR3 here is CASSWGGVGAPGANVLTF. The CDR3, as DNA: TGCGCCAGCAGCTGGGGGGGGGTCGGGGCCCCTGGGGCCAACGTCCTGACTTTC.

The J gene is TRBJ2-7, the V gene TRBV11-3, with 9 bases that match TRBD2. Germline assignment: CDR1 SGHNT and CDR2 YENEEA. V trimming: 5 bases; J trimming: 7 bases; junction bases outside the gene matches: 12. CDR3 length equals 15 residues. The CDR3 bases are TGTGCCAGCAGCCTTCTTCGTGGACTAGCGAGAGAGCAGTACTTC. It is translated as CASSLLRGLAREQYF.

This chain links TRBV6-1 with TRBJ1-1; no clear D gene. The V end lost 1 base, the J end lost 1 base, and 10 bases lay between the germline ends. This CDR3 spans 15 amino acids. Germline CDR1 and CDR2: MNHNS and SASEGT. The CDR3 sequence: CASSEEVARNTEAFF. The CDR3 bases are TGTGCCAGCAGTGAAGAAGTAGCCAGGAACACTGAAGCTTTCTTT.

The gene calls are TRBV30 and TRBJ1-6; TRBD1 might be the D (5 bases). V was clipped by 3 bases and J by 12 bases, with 12 bases between them. This CDR3 is built from 12 residues. The germline V gene has CDR1 GTSNPN and CDR2 SVGIG (reference sequence). CDR3 amino acids: CAWRTAGLPLHF. The CDR3 bases are TGTGCCTGGAGGACGGCAGGGTTACCCCTCCACTTT.